At least ten counts were recorded for the clone carrying this TCR beta chain. TCR beta libraries were built with iRepertoire HTBI primers and Arm-PCR of CDR3 regions. MiXCR was run by TCRdb on the multiplex PCR reads, yielding one entry per CDR3 protein. The sample has fewer than 550,000 distinct CDR3 sequences; about 17% are singletons. CDR1 MNHEY and CDR2 SMNVEV come from the germline V gene (reference sequence). The CDR3 extends over 13 amino acids. Trimming cost V 5 bases and J 1 base, with 9 bases left between them. This entry is derived from a study of regulatory T cells in long-lasting Graves disease. The sample's time point: newly diagnosed GD, antithyroid drugs for less than 3 months. Generation of the TCR library employed RNA extracted from PBMCs. These data also formed part of another study, on T cells in Graves' hyperthyroidism and ophthalmopathy.

The chain uses TRBV27 and TRBJ2-7; a weak D match, TRBD1 (5 bases). The sample in question was peripheral blood mononuclear cells (PBMCs), obtained at new diagnosis, from a patient treated with antithyroid drugs. The TCR was taken from a woman under 30 with Graves disease. CDR3 DNA sequence: TGTGCCAGCAGTCCTAAGGGGTCCTACGAGCAGTACTTC. It yields the protein CASSPKGSYEQYF.